These 26 T cell receptor beta chains share one sample of origin, sequenced in a study of tumor-infiltrating lymphocytes in primary liver carcinoma. Starting material for RNA and DNA co-extraction consisted of about 20-30 mg of unsorted bulk tissue. Reverse transcription of approximately 0.55 ug total RNA with a constant-region primer produced TCR beta cDNA. A slightly modified ARM-PCR protocol with three nested multiplex PCR rounds produced these TCR beta libraries. A C-beta reverse primer and TRBV1-TRBV30 forward primers served in each of the first two PCR rounds, at about 10 cycles apiece. Using its own MiXCR run on the multiplex PCR reads, TCRdb lists one record per CDR3 protein. This sample carries over 100,000 distinct CDR3 sequences, around 70% of them seen once, and the ten largest clones take over 6.5%. Sequences were obtained from tumor-adjacent normal liver tissue. These receptors all come from an older woman with primary liver carcinoma and hepatitis B virus infection.

This clonotype was counted between two and nine times. A much more abundant neighbour one base away suggests this may be a read error. The chain recombines TRBV4-1 with TRBJ2-7; D is undetermined. The germline CDR1 and CDR2 sequences are MGHRA and YSYEKL. The CDR3 is 15 amino acids. CDR3 loop: CASNQDNLNYGEQYF. For the CDR3, the DNA is TGCGCCAGCAACCAAGATAACTTAAACTATGGCGAGCAGTACTTC.

This clonotype was counted many times. The rearrangement uses TRBV12-3 or TRBV12-4 and TRBJ2-3; D may be TRBD2 (5 bases). There are 12 residues in the CDR3. V was trimmed by 6 bases and J by 8 bases, leaving 12 bases between them. The CDR3 sequence is CASSQTSTTQYF. CDR3 coding DNA: TGTGCCAGCAGCCAAACTAGTACTACGCAGTATTTT.

The chain combines TRBV19 with TRBJ1-1; unclear D gene. There are 16 residues in the CDR3. The germline V gene encodes CDR1 LNHDA and CDR2 SQIVND (reference sequence). V shed 1 base and J shed 0 bases, with 12 bases lying between them. This CDR3 reads CASSIGTLQLNTEAFF. CDR3 in DNA: TGTGCCAGTAGTATAGGCACTTTACAGCTGAACACTGAAGCTTTCTTT.

A note on this clonotype: An end of the junction does not agree with germline; a read error may underlie this. The chain has TRBV4-1 and TRBJ2-7; 10 positions agree with TRBD2. CDR3 length: 18 residues. Looked up from germline, CDR1 is MGHRA and CDR2 is YSYEKL. The DNA of the CDR3 is TGCGCCAGCAGCCAAGATCGGGGGATTACTAGCGGGAACTACGAGCAGTACTTT. This encodes CASSQDRGITSGNYEQYF.

A note on this clonotype: A read error may account for a junction end that differs from germline. V and J are TRBV6-6 and TRBJ2-4, with D perhaps matching TRBD1 (6 bases). The CDR3 sequence is 15 residues long. Germline CDR1 and CDR2: MNHNY and SVGAGI (reference sequence). CDR3 loop: CASSFNRETRNIQYF. CDR3 coding DNA: TGTGCCAGCAGTTTCAACAGGGAGACCAGAAACATTCAATACTTC.

The chain joins TRBV11-3 to TRBJ2-3; maybe TRBD1 (5 bases). V dropped 3 bases and J dropped 5 bases, with 12 bases sitting between them. Germline V CDR1 and CDR2: SGHNT, YENEEA. CDR3 length: 14 amino acids. The CDR3 loop is CASSFRTNIDTQYF. The CDR3 DNA reads TGTGCCAGCAGCTTCAGGACAAACATAGATACGCAGTATTTT. Complete variable domain (other parts from reference TRBV11-3 and TRBJ2-3): EAGVVQSPRYKIIEKKQPVAFWCNPISGHNTLYWYLQNLGQGPELLIRYENEEAVDDSQLPKDRFSAERLKGVDSTLKIQPAELGDSAVYLCASSFRTNIDTQYFGPGTRLTVL.

To note about this clonotype: Its ends do not fully match the called genes, so a read error is possible. The CDR3 here is CANSLTTGGPRWIEAFF. CDR3 nucleotide sequence: TGTGCCAACAGCTTAACTACAGGGGGCCCAAGATGGATTGAAGCTTTCTTT. The chain recombines TRBV7-9 with TRBJ1-1; the match to TRBD1 covers 9 bases. CDR1 is SEHNR and CDR2 is FQNEAQ in the germline V gene (reference sequence). CDR3 length: 17 residues. Full variable domain (remainder filled in from reference TRBV7-9 and TRBJ1-1): DTGVSQNPRHKITKRGQNVTFRCDPISEHNRLYWYRQTLGQGPEFLTYFQNEAQLEKSRLLSDRFSAERPKGSFSTLEIQRTEQGDSAMYLCANSLTTGGPRWIEAFFGQGTRLTVV.

A word on this clonotype: This may come from a read error, since a much larger clone is one base off. This chain connects TRBV5-1 to TRBJ2-6, with 8 bases identical to TRBD2. Germline CDR1 is SGHRS and CDR2 is YFSETQ. The CDR3 runs 13 residues. The CDR3 loop is CASSPGGANVLSF. In DNA form, the CDR3 reads TGCGCCAGCAGCCCCGGGGGGGCCAACGTCCTGTCTTTC.

In regard to this clonotype: A junction boundary mismatches the germline segment, possibly from a read error. The chain has TRBV12-3 or TRBV12-4 and TRBJ2-3; 7 bases line up with TRBD2. The CDR3 is 15 amino acids. CDR3 coding DNA: TGTGCCAGCAGTTTAGGTGGGAGGGTACAGGATACGCACTATTTT. It encodes CASSLGGRVQDTHYF.

There are many counts of this clonotype. The genes are TRBV29-1 and TRBJ2-3; possibly TRBD1 for D (5 bases). The CDR3 runs to 13 residues. Trimming shortened V by 7 bases and J by 4 bases, and 15 bases separated the two germline ends. Germline V gives CDR1 SQVTM, CDR2 ANQGSEA. This CDR3 reads CSASGQGPDTQYF. The CDR3 nucleotides are TGCAGCGCAAGTGGACAAGGACCAGATACGCAGTATTTT.

About this clonotype: The conserved final phenylalanine or tryptophan is absent from the CDR3, which likely points to a read error. The rearrangement uses TRBV6-2 or TRBV6-3 and TRBJ2-5; D unresolved. CDR1 is MNHEY, CDR2 SVGEGT, per germline. This CDR3 region has 15 residues. CDR3 in amino acids: CTSTISRIPQETQYL. DNA of the CDR3: TGTACCAGCACGATATCCAGGATACCCCAAGAGACCCAGTACCTC.

This clonotype was picked up a small number of times. The chain links TRBV10-3 to TRBJ1-1, with D unclear. The CDR3 sequence is 13 residues long. Germline V gene sequence: CDR1 ENHRY, CDR2 SYGVKD. V was trimmed by 4 bases and J by 1 base, leaving 7 bases between them. The CDR3 nucleotides are TGTGCCATCAGTGCGGTACAGAACACTGAAGCTTTCTTT. It translates to CAISAVQNTEAFF.

Regarding this clonotype: A read error is possible here, since a much larger clone lies one base away. The rearrangement uses TRBV10-3 and TRBJ1-6; D not resolved. Trimming removed 3 bases at V and 11 bases at J, with 11 bases between. The CDR3 has 13 residues. CDR1 and CDR2 (germline): ENHRY, SYGVKD. CDR3: CAISENSGTPLHF. DNA for the CDR3: TGTGCCATCAGTGAAAATAGCGGAACACCCCTCCACTTT.

Of note for this clonotype: This could be a read error, since a much larger clone is one nucleotide away. This sequence joins TRBV30 and TRBJ2-4; the match to TRBD1 covers 9 bases. Germline V lookup: CDR1 GTSNPN, CDR2 SVGIG (reference sequence). V was clipped by 4 bases and J by 1 base; unmatched bases: 2. The length of the CDR3 is 14 residues. CDR3 protein: CAWKGTGAKNIQYF. The CDR3 DNA reads TGTGCCTGGAAGGGGACAGGGGCCAAAAACATTCAGTACTTC.

Concerning this clonotype itself: A read error may account for a junction end that differs from germline. The CDR3 nucleotides read TGCGCCAGCAGTTTATTGGGGGAGCAGTTCTTC. This translates into CASSLLGEQFF. V usage is TRBV12-3 or TRBV12-4 and J usage is TRBJ2-7; D unresolved. The J call could be wrong; TRBJ2-1 is a better fit for the DNA end. The CDR3 consists of 11 residues.

Concerning this clonotype: An end of the junction does not agree with germline; a read error may underlie this. The genes are TRBV6-2 or TRBV6-3 and TRBJ2-5, with D perhaps assigned TRBD1 or TRBD2 (5 bases each). CDR3 length: 12 amino acids. The V gene's germline CDR1 is MNHEY and CDR2 SVGEGT. This chain's CDR3 is CASSNGGETQNF. CDR3 DNA sequence: TGTGCCAGCTCCAATGGGGGAGAGACGCAGAACTTC.

This clonotype was seen ten or more times. V usage is TRBV7-9 and J usage is TRBJ2-7; TRBD2 is a possible D gene (5 bases). V lost 7 bases and J lost 6, with 16 bases in between. Germline V gives CDR1 SEHNR, CDR2 FQNEAQ (reference sequence). The CDR3 loop spans 13 amino acids. CDR3 DNA sequence: TGTGCCAGCACCCCATCGGGGAGAGGCGAGCAGTACTTC. Translated, it gives CASTPSGRGEQYF.

By share of the sample, this clonotype is medium-sized. This chain connects TRBV11-2 to TRBJ2-5, with D perhaps TRBD2 (7 bases). Trimming shortened V by 8 bases and J by 5 bases, and 24 bases separated the two germline ends. Germline lookup yields CDR1 SGHAT and CDR2 FQNNGV. The CDR3 runs 16 residues. The CDR3 reads CASAEGGGATFETQYF. The CDR3 DNA reads as TGTGCCAGCGCCGAGGGGGGGGGCGCGACGTTTGAGACCCAGTACTTC.

On this clonotype itself: Since a much larger clone is just one base distant, this may be a read error. The V gene is TRBV28, the J gene TRBJ2-7; TRBD1 agrees at 10 bases. The germline gives CDR1 MDHEN, CDR2 SYDVKM. The CDR3 length is 14 residues. V gave up 7 bases and J gave up 0 bases; unmatched junction bases: 3. The CDR3 loop is CASIRTGGSYEQYF. The CDR3 coding sequence is TGTGCCAGCATCCGGACAGGGGGCTCCTACGAGCAGTACTTC.

A note on this clonotype: At one end the junction does not follow the germline gene, possibly because of a read error. The rearrangement joins TRBV12-3 or TRBV12-4 to TRBJ2-3; D is perhaps TRBD2 (5 bases). The CDR3 length is 14 residues. Written as DNA, the CDR3 is TGTGCCAGCAGTCCAGGAGGCGTCGCAGATATGCAGTATTTT. Protein sequence: CASSPGGVADMQYF.

This chain joins TRBV6-5 and TRBJ2-1, with 15 bases lining up with TRBD2. From germline, CDR1 is MNHEY and CDR2 SVGAGI. This CDR3 region has 15 residues. The CDR3 loop reads CTGSSRTSGRGEQFF. For the CDR3, the DNA is TGTACCGGCAGTTCCAGGACTAGCGGGAGGGGTGAGCAGTTCTTC.

For this clonotype: Lacking the conserved final phenylalanine or tryptophan, this CDR3 likely reflects a read error. The limits of the CDR3 on the DNA are not certain, so only TCRdb's listed CDR3 is given. V usage is TRBV29-1 and J usage is TRBJ2-7. The CDR3 is made up of 14 amino acids, end residues included. Germline V gene data show CDR1 as SQVTM and CDR2 as ANQGSEA. This CDR3 reads CRVHGDPSSYEQYL.

The chain combines TRBV11-2 with TRBJ1-3; D ambiguous. The CDR3 sequence is 15 residues long. Trimming stripped 0 bases from V and 13 bases from J, with 19 bases between. Per the germline V gene, CDR1 is SGHAT and CDR2 is FQNNGV. In nucleotides, the CDR3 is TGTGCCAGCAGCTTAGATCCCGGACCGCATAGCACTATATATTTT. This gives the protein CASSLDPGPHSTIYF.

The V and J genes are TRBV11-2 and TRBJ2-5; D ambiguous. There are 14 residues in the CDR3. The V and J ends lost 9 bases and 5 bases respectively, with 19 bases between them. CDR1 is SGHAT, CDR2 FQNNGV, per germline. DNA of the CDR3: TGTGCCAGTAACTTAACCCCGGAAGGGGAGACCCAGTACTTC. This sequence encodes CASNLTPEGETQYF.

The J gene is TRBJ2-1, the V gene TRBV11-2, with 7 bases fitting TRBD1. The ends lost 2 bases at V and 9 bases at J; junction bases unmatched: 16. The CDR3 loop spans 17 amino acids. In germline, CDR1 is SGHAT, CDR2 FQNNGV. CDR3 nucleotide sequence: TGTGCCAGCAGCTTACGACTGGGACAGAGATTCTATAGTGAGCAGTTCTTC. This encodes CASSLRLGQRFYSEQFF.

This clonotype was seen at least ten times. J is TRBJ2-7 and V is TRBV6-2 or TRBV6-3; no clear D. Looked up from germline, CDR1 is MNHEY and CDR2 is SVGEGT. There are 10 residues in the CDR3. Deletions cut 6 bases from V and 3 bases from J, with 3 bases between. The CDR3 sequence is CASRDYEQYF. CDR3 DNA: TGTGCCAGCAGAGACTACGAGCAGTACTTC.